This T cell receptor (beta chain) was obtained from a study of low-dose radiotherapy and immunotherapy resistance in tumors. Study-level information: Fractions of 0.5 Gy went to Cohort 1 every 2 weeks, totaling 6.5 Gy. Intravenously given cyclophosphamide 200 mg/m2 followed a two-week schedule that placed each dose one day before radiation and immunotherapy.

Primers used for first-strand cDNA, a TRAV- and TRBV-specific set, covered both alpha and beta chains. The authors amplified TCRs for about 20 PCR cycles with a constant-region primer and a V-primer adapter. Via MiXCR, TCRdb re-called the reads, giving one row per CDR3 protein. The profile shows under 90,000 distinct CDR3 sequences, over 15% of them singletons. Time point noted: before trial treatment. The treatment that donors received included nivolumab, ipilimumab, aspirin, low-dose cyclophosphamide and low-dose radiotherapy. Advanced solid tumors lacking tumor-infiltrating lymphocytes characterized eligible patients. The sample holds many counts of this clonotype. The TCR sequence derives from a male donor with prostate cancer. Specimen: PBMCs, collected before treatment.

As DNA, the CDR3 is TGCGCCAGCAGCCAAGGCGGACAGGGACGAAGGGGTGATCAGCCCCAGCATTTT. Its translation: CASSQGGQGRRGDQPQHF. This chain uses TRBV4-1 with TRBJ1-5, with TRBD1 identical over 8 bases. Germline V gene data show CDR1 as MGHRA and CDR2 as YSYEKL. This CDR3 has 18 residues. The ends lost 1 base at V and 5 bases at J; junction bases unmatched: 13.